Listed here are 2 T cell receptor beta chains from one sample, sequenced in a study of vaccination and CD4 T cells after COVID-19. Oncomine TCR Beta short-read sequencing was applied to DNA from cultured CD4+ T cells. Genomic DNA was isolated from cultured CD4+ T cells. TCRdb redid the calling of the PCR reads with MiXCR, one entry per CDR3 protein. The table lists thousands of distinct CDR3 sequences, over 30% of them singletons. What these receptors recognize is not known. Treatment indicated: roughly 10-day PBMC culture with coronavirus spike peptide pools or control peptides (ViraFEST assay). CD4+ T-cell collection from the unexposed donor predated the COVID-19 pandemic (2011-2018). The material sequenced was CD4+ T cells from blood, cultured in vitro. These receptors were taken from a human donor in good health.

Only a few counts were recorded for this clonotype. The gene calls are TRBV27 and TRBJ2-7; 7 bases fit TRBD2. V lost 6 bases to trimming and J lost 3 bases; unmatched junction nucleotides: 11. The CDR3 spans 15 residues. CDR1 is MNHEY and CDR2 is SMNVEV in the germline V gene (reference sequence). CDR3 loop: CASSPRLADLYEQYF. For the CDR3, the DNA is TGTGCCAGCAGCCCCAGACTAGCAGACCTCTACGAGCAGTACTTC.

This sequence joins TRBV6-2 or TRBV6-3 and TRBJ2-7, with 7 bases identical to TRBD2. Germline V lookup: CDR1 MNHEY, CDR2 SVGEGT. This CDR3 has 13 amino acids. V dropped 7 bases and J dropped 3; count of bases not matched to a gene: 6. CDR3 loop: CASNLRENYEQYF. CDR3 DNA: TGTGCCAGCAACTTGCGGGAGAACTACGAGCAGTACTTC.